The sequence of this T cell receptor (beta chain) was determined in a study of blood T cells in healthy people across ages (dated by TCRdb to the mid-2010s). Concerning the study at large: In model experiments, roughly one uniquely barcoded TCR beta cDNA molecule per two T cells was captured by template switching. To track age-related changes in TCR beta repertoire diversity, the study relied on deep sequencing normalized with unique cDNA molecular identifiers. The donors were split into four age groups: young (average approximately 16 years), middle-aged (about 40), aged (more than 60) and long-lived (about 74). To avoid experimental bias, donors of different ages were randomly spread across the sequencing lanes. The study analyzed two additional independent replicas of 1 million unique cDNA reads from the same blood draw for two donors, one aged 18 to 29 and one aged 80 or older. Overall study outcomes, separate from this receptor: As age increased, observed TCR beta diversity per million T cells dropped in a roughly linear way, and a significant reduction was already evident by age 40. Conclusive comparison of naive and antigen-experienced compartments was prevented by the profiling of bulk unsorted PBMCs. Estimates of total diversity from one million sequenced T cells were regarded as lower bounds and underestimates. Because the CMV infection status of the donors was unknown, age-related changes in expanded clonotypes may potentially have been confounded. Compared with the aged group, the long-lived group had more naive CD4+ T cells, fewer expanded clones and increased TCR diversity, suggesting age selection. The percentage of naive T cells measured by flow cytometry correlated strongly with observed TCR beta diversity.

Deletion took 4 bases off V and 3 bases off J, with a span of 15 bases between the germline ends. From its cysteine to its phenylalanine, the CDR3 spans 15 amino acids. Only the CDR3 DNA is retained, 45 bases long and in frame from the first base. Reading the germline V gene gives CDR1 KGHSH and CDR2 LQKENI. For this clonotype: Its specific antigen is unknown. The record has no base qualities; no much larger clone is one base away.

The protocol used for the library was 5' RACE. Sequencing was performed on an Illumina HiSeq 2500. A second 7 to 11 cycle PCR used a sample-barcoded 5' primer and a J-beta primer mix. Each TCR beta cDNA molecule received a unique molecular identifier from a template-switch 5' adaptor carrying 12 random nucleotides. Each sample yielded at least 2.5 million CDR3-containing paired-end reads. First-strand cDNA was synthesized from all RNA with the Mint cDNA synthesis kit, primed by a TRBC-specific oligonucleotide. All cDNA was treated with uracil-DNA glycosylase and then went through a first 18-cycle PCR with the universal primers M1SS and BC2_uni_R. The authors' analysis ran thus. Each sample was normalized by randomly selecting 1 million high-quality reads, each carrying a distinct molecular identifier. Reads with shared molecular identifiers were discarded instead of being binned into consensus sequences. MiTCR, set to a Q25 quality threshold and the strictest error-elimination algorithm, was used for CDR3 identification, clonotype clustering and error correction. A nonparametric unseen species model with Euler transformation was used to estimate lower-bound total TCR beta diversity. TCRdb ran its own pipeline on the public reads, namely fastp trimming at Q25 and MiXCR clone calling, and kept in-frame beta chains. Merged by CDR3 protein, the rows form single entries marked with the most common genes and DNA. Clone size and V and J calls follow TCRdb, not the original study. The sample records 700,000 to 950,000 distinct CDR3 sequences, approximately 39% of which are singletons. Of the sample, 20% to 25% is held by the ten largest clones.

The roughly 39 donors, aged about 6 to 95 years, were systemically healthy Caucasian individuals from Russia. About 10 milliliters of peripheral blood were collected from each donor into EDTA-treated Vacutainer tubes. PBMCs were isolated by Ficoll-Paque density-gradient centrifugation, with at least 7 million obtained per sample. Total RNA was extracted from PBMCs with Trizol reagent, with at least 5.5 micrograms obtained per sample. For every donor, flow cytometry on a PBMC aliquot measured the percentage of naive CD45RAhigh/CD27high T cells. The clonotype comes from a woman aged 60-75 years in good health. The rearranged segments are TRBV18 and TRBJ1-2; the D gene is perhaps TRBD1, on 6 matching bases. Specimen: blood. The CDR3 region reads CASSRSGQQDYGYTF. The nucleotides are TGTGCCAGCTCACGATCCGGACAGCAGGACTATGGCTACACCTTC.